The 22 T cell receptor beta chains below come from one sample, sequenced in a study of blood T cell repertoires in COVID-19. Data came from immunoSEQ multiplex PCR; TCRdb stores just in-frame clones and leaves some out. The repertoire holds about 170,000 clones, 84% seen once, with 11% in the top ten. The sample was peripheral blood. The origin of the receptors is a man in his sixties or seventies with active or convalescent COVID-19.

J is TRBJ1-5 and V is TRBV19, with D uncertain. V was cut by 6 bases and J by 4 bases, with 10 bases left in between. CDR1 is LNHDA, CDR2 SQIVND, per germline (reference sequence). The CDR3 runs 13 residues. The CDR3 region has the DNA TGTGCCAGTAGCCTGACGGGGAATCAGCCCCAGCATTTT. It yields the protein CASSLTGNQPQHF.

The chain employs TRBV9 and TRBJ1-1; D is ambiguous. V was clipped by 4 bases and J by 0 bases, with 7 bases between them. This CDR3 region has 13 residues. The V gene's germline CDR1 is SGDLS and CDR2 YYNGEE. CDR3 nucleotide sequence: TGTGCCAGCAGCCGGAGCTTGAACACTGAAGCTTTCTTT. Residues: CASSRSLNTEAFF.

The genes are TRBV19 and TRBJ1-1, with 9 bases that match TRBD1. Germline lookup yields CDR1 LNHDA and CDR2 SQIVND (reference sequence). After removal of 2 bases from V and 2 bases from J, the junction contained 12 bases not matched to a gene. The CDR3 contains 18 residues. The CDR3 region has the DNA TGTGCCAGTAGTATATCAGGACAGGGGACTGAGCTTAACACTGAAGCTTTCTTT. Amino acids: CASSISGQGTELNTEAFF. The full variable domain, completed using reference TRBV19 and TRBJ1-1, is DGGITQSPKYLFRKEGQNVTLSCEQNLNHDAMYWYRQDPGQGLRLIYYSQIVNDFQKGDIAEGYSVSREKKESFPLTVTSAQKNPTAFYLCASSISGQGTELNTEAFFGQGTRLTVV.

This sequence joins TRBV28 and TRBJ1-4; TRBD1 agrees at 11 bases. This CDR3 spans 18 amino acids. V was pared by 6 bases and J by 0 bases, with 9 bases of the junction left unmatched. The germline CDR1 and CDR2 sequences are MDHEN and SYDVKM. CDR3 nucleotides: TGTGCCAGCAGCACCGGGACAGGGGGATCTGCAACTAATGAAAAACTGTTTTTT. As protein: CASSTGTGGSATNEKLFF.

The chain links TRBV9 to TRBJ1-3; no clear D gene. V gave up 0 bases and J gave up 4 bases, with 5 bases separating them. Per the germline V gene, CDR1 is SGDLS and CDR2 is YYNGEE. The CDR3 runs to 13 residues. CDR3 coding DNA: TGTGCCAGCAGCGTAGAACAGGGAAACACCATATATTTT. It encodes CASSVEQGNTIYF. The variable domain in full, with the rest retrieved from reference TRBV9 and TRBJ1-3, is DSGVTQTPKHLITATGQRVTLRCSPRSGDLSVYWYQQSLDQGLQFLIQYYNGEERAKGNILERFSAQQFPDLHSELNLSSLELGDSALYFCASSVEQGNTIYFGEGSWLTVV.

The chain recombines TRBV7-9 with TRBJ1-4, with 7 nucleotides matching TRBD1. The CDR3 runs 17 residues. Germline CDR1 SEHNR, CDR2 FQNEAQ (reference sequence). V gave up 2 bases and J gave up 7 bases; unmatched junction bases: 13. The CDR3 nucleotides read TGTGCCAGCAGCTTATGGACCACCGGGACAGTGGGTGAAAAACTGTTTTTT. Protein product: CASSLWTTGTVGEKLFF.

The chain carries TRBV24-1 and TRBJ2-3; 10 bases fit TRBD2. With 7 bases clipped from V and 4 bases from J, the junction kept 7 bases outside the gene matches. The CDR3 is 15 residues long. CDR1 KGHDR and CDR2 SFDVKD come from the germline V gene. CDR3 in DNA: TGTGCCACCAGGGGGGCTAGCGGGAGTTCAGATACGCAGTATTTT. Its translation is CATRGASGSSDTQYF.

V and J are TRBV6-6 and TRBJ1-2; a possible D gene is TRBD1 (5 bases). Trimming pared 2 bases from V and 8 bases from J, leaving 18 bases between. CDR1 is MNHNY and CDR2 is SVGAGI in the germline V gene (reference sequence). CDR3 length: 15 residues. The CDR3 protein is CASSYGAGGAEGYTF. The DNA for the CDR3 is TGTGCCAGCAGTTACGGGGCTGGTGGGGCGGAGGGCTACACCTTC.

The rearrangement joins TRBV9 to TRBJ1-2, with D possibly matching TRBD1 (6 bases). V lost 0 bases to trimming and J lost 4 bases, with 10 bases between them. The germline gives CDR1 SGDLS, CDR2 YYNGEE. The length of the CDR3 is 14 residues. The CDR3 region has the DNA TGTGCCAGCAGCGTAGATGCAGGGGCCTATGGCTACACCTTC. Translated: CASSVDAGAYGYTF.

This chain uses TRBV18 with TRBJ2-7; D is possibly TRBD2 (5 bases). CDR1 KGHSH and CDR2 LQKENI come from the germline V gene. CDR3 length: 15 residues. The V and J ends lost 3 bases and 2 bases respectively, with 14 bases between them. The CDR3 sequence: CASSPGVDRAYEQYF. DNA of the CDR3: TGTGCCAGCTCACCGGGAGTTGACCGGGCCTACGAGCAGTACTTC.

The chain uses TRBV5-8 and TRBJ2-7; 10 bases map to TRBD2. The CDR3 totals 15 residues. V trimming: 0 bases; J trimming: 6 bases; junction bases outside the gene matches: 6. Germline V lookup: CDR1 SGHTS, CDR2 YDEGEE. CDR3 nucleotides: TGTGCCAGCAGCTTGGCGCTAGCGGGAGTGGGCGAGCAGTACTTC. Translated: CASSLALAGVGEQYF.

This clone came up once. The chain recombines TRBV6-5 with TRBJ2-1; the match to TRBD1 covers 8 bases. Trimming removed 4 bases from V and 7 bases from J; junction bases left unmatched: 12. The CDR3 has 16 residues. Germline lookup yields CDR1 MNHEY and CDR2 SVGAGI. CDR3 sequence reads: CASSSPASRTGNEQFF. DNA of the CDR3: TGTGCCAGCAGTTCACCCGCCTCGCGGACAGGGAATGAGCAGTTCTTC.

This chain uses TRBV5-1 with TRBJ2-5; a weak D match, TRBD1 (5 bases). V lost 4 bases and J lost 0, with 10 bases in between. The CDR3 spans 14 residues. CDR1 is SGHRS, CDR2 YFSETQ, per germline. The CDR3 reads CASSPTVNQETQYF. In DNA form, the CDR3 reads TGCGCCAGCAGCCCGACAGTGAACCAAGAGACCCAGTACTTC.

The genes are TRBV28 and TRBJ1-1; possible D gene TRBD1, 5 bases. V was shortened by 3 bases and J by 2 bases, with 10 bases between the two germline ends. This CDR3 is 14 amino acids long. CDR1 and CDR2 (germline): MDHEN, SYDVKM. CDR3 nucleotides: TGTGCCAGCAGTTTGGTAGGGGTTAACACTGAAGCTTTCTTT. Translated, it gives CASSLVGVNTEAFF. The variable domain in full, completed from reference TRBV28 and TRBJ1-1, reads DVKVTQSSRYLVKRTGEKVFLECVQDMDHENMFWYRQDPGLGLRLIYFSYDVKMKEKGDIPEGYSVSREKKERFSLILESASTNQTSMYLCASSLVGVNTEAFFGQGTRLTVV.

This chain links TRBV18 with TRBJ1-1; TRBD1 agrees at 7 bases. V lost 5 bases to trimming and J lost 6 bases; unmatched junction nucleotides: 6. Germline-derived CDR1 and CDR2 are KGHSH and LQKENI. The CDR3 has 13 amino acids. The CDR3 reads CASSEQGRAEAFF. The DNA for the CDR3 is TGTGCCAGCTCAGAACAGGGGCGGGCTGAAGCTTTCTTT.

The CDR3 bases are TGTGCCAGCAGCTTAGGGACAGGGGGAGAGGGCAATCAGCCCCAGCATTTT. Translation: CASSLGTGGEGNQPQHF. V gene TRBV7-9 combines with J gene TRBJ1-5, with 10 bases matching TRBD1. The trim removed 1 base at V and 2 bases at J, leaving 5 bases unmatched. CDR3 length: 17 residues. Per germline, CDR1 SEHNR and CDR2 FQNEAQ (reference sequence).

The chain uses TRBV28 and TRBJ1-2, with D possibly matching TRBD1 (6 bases). Trimming shortened V by 7 bases and J by 0 bases, and 9 bases separated the two germline ends. CDR3 length equals 13 residues. CDR1 and CDR2 from the germline V gene are MDHEN and SYDVKM. The CDR3 sequence is CASTTGSNYGYTF. The CDR3 nucleotides read TGTGCCAGCACTACAGGGTCTAACTATGGCTACACCTTC.

This chain joins TRBV12-2 and TRBJ2-7; TRBD1, the table's D call, was not compared with the DNA. TRBV12-2 is marked as a pseudogene. The CDR3 length is 16 residues. CDR3 nucleotides: TGTGCAAGTCGCTTAGGATCAGGCCTGTTCTCCTACGAGCAGTACTTC. This encodes CASRLGSGLFSYEQYF.

The gene calls are TRBV11-3 and TRBJ2-1; TRBD2 matches at 13 bases. This CDR3 spans 15 amino acids. V shed 6 bases, J shed 8 bases, and the junction held 7 bases outside the gene matches. CDR1 SGHNT and CDR2 YENEEA come from the germline V gene. This chain's CDR3 is CASSSGGLAGDEQFF. The CDR3 DNA reads as TGTGCCAGCAGTTCAGGAGGACTAGCGGGAGATGAGCAGTTCTTC.

The chain employs TRBV5-1 and TRBJ2-1, with 12 positions matching TRBD2. Germline CDR1 reads SGHRS; CDR2 reads YFSETQ. This CDR3 is built from 15 residues. After removal of 4 bases from V and 7 bases from J, the junction contained 6 bases not matched to a gene. Here the CDR3 DNA reads TGCGCCAGCAGCAACGGACTAGCGGGGCTAAATGAGCAGTTCTTC. Amino acid sequence: CASSNGLAGLNEQFF.

This clone has just a few counts. V gene TRBV10-2 combines with J gene TRBJ2-5; 9 bases line up with TRBD1. The germline V gene has CDR1 WSHSY and CDR2 SAAADI. J gave up 4 bases and V 3 bases, and 6 bases lay outside the gene matches. The CDR3 extends over 15 amino acids. CDR3 sequence reads: CASSDQTGGRETQYF. In nucleotides, the CDR3 is TGCGCCAGCAGTGACCAGACAGGGGGAAGAGAGACCCAGTACTTC.

The V call is TRBV11-2, the J call TRBJ2-7; TRBD1 matches at 7 bases. The V segment lost 8 bases and the J segment 6 bases; nucleotides outside the gene matches: 7. Germline lookup yields CDR1 SGHAT and CDR2 FQNNGV. The CDR3 length is 12 residues. The chain's CDR3 is CASGQVSVEQYF. The CDR3 coding sequence is TGTGCCAGCGGACAGGTTTCTGTCGAGCAGTACTTC. Combining the CDR3 with reference TRBV11-2 and TRBJ2-7 gives the whole variable domain EAGVAQSPRYKIIEKRQSVAFWCNPISGHATLYWYQQILGQGPKLLIQFQNNGVVDDSQLPKDRFSAERLKGVDSTLKIQPAKLEDSAVYLCASGQVSVEQYFGPGTRLTVT.